What follows is one T cell receptor beta chain and its context. Antigen: not known. Assay used: immunoSEQ multiplex PCR; TCRdb lists only in-frame clones, some missing. The sample lists some 100,000 clones; roughly nine tenths were seen once. V trimming: 0 bases; J trimming: 3 bases; junction bases outside the gene matches: 6. This CDR3 comprises 16 residues. Per germline, CDR1 LGHNA and CDR2 YNFKEQ. The data derive from a study of T cell responses to AZD1222 COVID-19 vaccine. General study points: Recipients of two AZD1222 doses showed rising Spike-specific TCR breadth and depth. White British donors predominated, females outnumbered males, and clonal diversity was possibly underestimated.

This sequence was found in an adult in good health. The chain links TRBV4-2 to TRBJ2-7; 9 nucleotides agree with TRBD2. The sequencing used peripheral blood, collected on day 0 of AZD1222 vaccination. The CDR3 DNA reads TGTGCCAGCAGCCAAGATGCTAGCGGGACTATCTACGAGCAGTACTTC. It translates to CASSQDASGTIYEQYF.